The clone carrying this TCR beta chain was found once. Its antigen is unknown. The method was immunoSEQ multiplex PCR; TCRdb's version includes in-frame clones alone and lacks a portion of them. The sample consists of about 160,000 clones, approximately 93% of them appearing once. This sample stems from a study of T cell responses to AZD1222 COVID-19 vaccine. Study overall: Doses given second, at about 4 or about 12 weeks, were pooled. General study findings and limits: Most donors were white British and more were female, and clonal diversity was possibly underestimated. Following two doses of AZD1222, Spike-specific TCR breadth and depth rose. It was only a handful of AZD1222 recipients who were seropositive at baseline.

There are 14 residues in the CDR3. Trimming removed 2 bases from V and 6 bases from J, with 13 bases in between. Germline V gives CDR1 MNHNS, CDR2 SASEGT. The chain links TRBV6-1 to TRBJ1-2; D remains ambiguous. This clonotype originated in an adult in good health. The sequenced sample was peripheral blood, obtained on day 0 of AZD1222 vaccination. The CDR3 region is CASSENAGYNGYTF. As DNA, the CDR3 is TGTGCCAGCAGTGAAAATGCAGGATATAATGGCTACACCTTC.